This entry concerns a single T cell receptor beta chain. Its antigen is unknown. This entry is derived from a study of T cells in localized non-small cell lung cancer. The CDR3 loop spans 17 amino acids. With V trimmed by 2 bases and J by 2 bases, 10 bases remained unmatched. Germline assignment: CDR1 SEHNR and CDR2 FQNEAQ (reference sequence). Study conclusions and caveats: Sequencing covered just one tumor region, so heterogeneity cannot be ruled out. There were a median around 60 of the top 100 tumor clones appearing in adjacent lung.

The repertoire was sequenced with immunoSEQ multiplex PCR; TCRdb's copy has only in-frame clones and lacks some. The table records 45,000 to 55,000 clones, about nine tenths of them present only once. The material sequenced was peripheral blood, taken before any cancer treatment. This sequence joins TRBV7-9 and TRBJ2-3; TRBD2 matches 7 bases. The clonotype comes from a male donor at least 60 years old with stage III squamous cell lung carcinoma. The CDR3: CASSLLDSGSPTDTQYF. CDR3 nucleotide sequence: TGTGCCAGCAGCTTATTGGATAGCGGGTCACCCACAGATACGCAGTATTTT.